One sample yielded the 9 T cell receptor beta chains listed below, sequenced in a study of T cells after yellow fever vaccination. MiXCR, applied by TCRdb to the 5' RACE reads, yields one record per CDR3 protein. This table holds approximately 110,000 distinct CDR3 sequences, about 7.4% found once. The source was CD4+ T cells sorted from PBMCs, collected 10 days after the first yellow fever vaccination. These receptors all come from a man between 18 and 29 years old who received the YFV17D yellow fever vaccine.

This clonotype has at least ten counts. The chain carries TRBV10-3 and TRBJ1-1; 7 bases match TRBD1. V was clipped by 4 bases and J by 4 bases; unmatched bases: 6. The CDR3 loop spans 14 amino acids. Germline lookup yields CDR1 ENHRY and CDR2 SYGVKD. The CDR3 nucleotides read TGTGCCATCAGTGGGACAGGCATCTTCACTGAAGCTTTCTTT. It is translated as CAISGTGIFTEAFF.

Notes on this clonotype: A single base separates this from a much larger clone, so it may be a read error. CDR3 region: CASSVGSGSDTQYF. Written as DNA, the CDR3 is TGTGCCAGCAGCGTAGGGTCCGGCTCAGATACGCAGTATTTT. The chain carries TRBV9 and TRBJ2-3; D is undetermined. Trimming shortened V by 0 bases and J by 4 bases, and 9 bases separated the two germline ends. Germline CDR1 reads SGDLS; CDR2 reads YYNGEE. CDR3 length: 14 amino acids.

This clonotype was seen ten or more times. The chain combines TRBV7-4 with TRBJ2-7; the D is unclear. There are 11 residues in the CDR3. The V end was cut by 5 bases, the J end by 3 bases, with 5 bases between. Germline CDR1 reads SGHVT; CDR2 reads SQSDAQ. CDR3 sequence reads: CASSLNYEQYV. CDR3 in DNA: TGTGCCAGCAGCCTTAACTACGAGCAGTACGTC.

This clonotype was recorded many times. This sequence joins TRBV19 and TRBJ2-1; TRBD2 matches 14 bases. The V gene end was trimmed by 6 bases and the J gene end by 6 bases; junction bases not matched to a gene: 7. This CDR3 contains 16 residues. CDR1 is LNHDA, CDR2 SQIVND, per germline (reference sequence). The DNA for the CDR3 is TGTGCCAGTAGGCGACTAGCGGGGGGGCTTAGCAATGAGCAGTTCTTC. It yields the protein CASRRLAGGLSNEQFF.

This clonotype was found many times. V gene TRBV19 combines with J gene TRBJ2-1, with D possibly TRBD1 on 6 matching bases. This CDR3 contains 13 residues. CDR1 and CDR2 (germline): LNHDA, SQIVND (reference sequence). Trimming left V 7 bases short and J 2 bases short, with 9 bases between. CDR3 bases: TGTGCCAGTACTGGGGGCACCTACAATGAGCAGTTCTTC. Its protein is CASTGGTYNEQFF.

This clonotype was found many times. CDR3 nucleotides: TGTGCCAGCAGCTTAGCGGGGGTTTACGGAAACACCATATATTTT. Its translation: CASSLAGVYGNTIYF. V and J are TRBV7-2 and TRBJ1-3; D is perhaps TRBD1 (5 bases). CDR1 is SGHTA, CDR2 FQGNSA, per germline. The CDR3 length is 15 residues. V lost 0 bases and J lost 4, with 10 bases in between.

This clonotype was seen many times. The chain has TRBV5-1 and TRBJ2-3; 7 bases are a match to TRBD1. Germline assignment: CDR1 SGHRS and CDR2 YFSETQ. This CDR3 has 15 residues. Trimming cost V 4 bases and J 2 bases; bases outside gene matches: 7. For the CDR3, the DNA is TGCGCCAGCAGCCTAAGGACAGGAGTCACAGATACGCAGTATTTT. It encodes CASSLRTGVTDTQYF. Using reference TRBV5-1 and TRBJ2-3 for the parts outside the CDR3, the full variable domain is KAGVTQTPRYLIKTRGQQVTLSCSPISGHRSVSWYQQTPGQGLQFLFEYFSETQRNKGNFPGRFSGRQFSNSRSEMNVSTLELGDSALYLCASSLRTGVTDTQYFGPGTRLTVL.

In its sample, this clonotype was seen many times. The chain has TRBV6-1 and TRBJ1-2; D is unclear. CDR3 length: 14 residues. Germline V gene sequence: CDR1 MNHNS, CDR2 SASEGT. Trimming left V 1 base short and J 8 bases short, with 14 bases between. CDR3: CASSEDGLRPGYTF. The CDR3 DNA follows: TGTGCCAGCAGTGAAGACGGTCTCCGCCCGGGCTACACCTTC.

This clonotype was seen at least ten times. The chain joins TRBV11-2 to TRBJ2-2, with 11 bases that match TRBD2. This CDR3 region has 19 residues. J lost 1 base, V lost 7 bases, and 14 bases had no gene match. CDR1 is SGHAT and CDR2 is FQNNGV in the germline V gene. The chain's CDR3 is CASTHRTSGGRKNTGELFF. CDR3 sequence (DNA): TGTGCCAGCACCCACCGAACTAGCGGGGGTCGAAAGAACACCGGGGAGCTGTTTTTT.